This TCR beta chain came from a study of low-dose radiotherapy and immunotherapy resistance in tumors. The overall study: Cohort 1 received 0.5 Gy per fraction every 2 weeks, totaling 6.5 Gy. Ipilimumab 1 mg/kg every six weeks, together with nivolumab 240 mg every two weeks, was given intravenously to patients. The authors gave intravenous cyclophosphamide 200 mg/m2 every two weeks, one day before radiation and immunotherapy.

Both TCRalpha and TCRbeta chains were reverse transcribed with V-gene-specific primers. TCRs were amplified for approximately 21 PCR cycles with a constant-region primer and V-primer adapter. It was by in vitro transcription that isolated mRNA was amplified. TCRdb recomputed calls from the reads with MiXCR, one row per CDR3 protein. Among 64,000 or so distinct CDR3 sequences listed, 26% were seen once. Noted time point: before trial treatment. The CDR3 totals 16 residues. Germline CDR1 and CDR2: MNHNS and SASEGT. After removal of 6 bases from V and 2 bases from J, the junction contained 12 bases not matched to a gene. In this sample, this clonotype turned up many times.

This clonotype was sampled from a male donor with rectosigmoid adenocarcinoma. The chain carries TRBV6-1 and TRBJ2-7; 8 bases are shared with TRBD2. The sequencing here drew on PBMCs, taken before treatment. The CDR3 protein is CASSLSLADAAYEQYF. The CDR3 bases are TGTGCCAGCAGCCTTTCACTAGCGGATGCTGCCTACGAGCAGTACTTC.